The next 10 T cell receptor beta chains were all read from a single sample in a study of T cell repertoires in cytomegalovirus infection. TCRdb re-called the reads with MiXCR, one entry per CDR3 protein. The repertoire has around 450,000 distinct CDR3 sequences, 25% to 40% of them found once; the top ten carry around 13%. Sequencing was performed on PBMCs. Receptors originate from a human donor in good health (CMV status not recorded). Some clones in this sample may be carry-over from other donors' samples.

The gene calls are TRBV7-9 and TRBJ2-7, with 7 bases lining up with TRBD2. The CDR3 has 15 residues. Trimming removed 5 bases from V and 3 bases from J; junction bases left unmatched: 10. Germline lookup yields CDR1 SEHNR and CDR2 FQNEAQ (reference sequence). The CDR3 region is CASSQVPGGNYEQYF. DNA for the CDR3: TGTGCCAGCAGCCAGGTTCCCGGGGGGAACTACGAGCAGTACTTC.

The chain links TRBV25-1 to TRBJ1-2; D unresolved. The CDR3 length is 13 residues. The germline V gene has CDR1 MGHDK and CDR2 SYGVNS. V lost 6 bases and J 4 bases, leaving 12 bases between the germline ends. The CDR3 loop reads CASSLDPSYGYTF. The CDR3 nucleotides are TGTGCCAGCAGCCTCGACCCCTCCTATGGCTACACCTTC.

V gene TRBV6-6 combines with J gene TRBJ2-1; D unclear. The V and J ends lost 7 bases and 4 bases respectively, with 11 bases between them. Germline CDR1 MNHNY, CDR2 SVGAGI (reference sequence). CDR3 length: 13 amino acids. Written as DNA, the CDR3 is TGTGCCAGCACCGTGGACGGTTACAATGAGCAGTTCTTC. This encodes CASTVDGYNEQFF.

The J gene is TRBJ2-3, the V gene TRBV25-1; D is possibly TRBD1 or TRBD2 (6 bases each). This CDR3 has 16 residues. Germline V gene data show CDR1 as MGHDK and CDR2 as SYGVNS. Trimming pared 3 bases from V and 2 bases from J, leaving 15 bases between. The CDR3 nucleotides read TGTGCCAGCAGTGAGTTGGGGGGCACGTCCACAGATACGCAGTATTTT. Its protein is CASSELGGTSTDTQYF. The full variable domain, its missing parts supplied by reference TRBV25-1 and TRBJ2-3, is EADIYQTPRYLVIGTGKKITLECSQTMGHDKMYWYQQDPGMELHLIHYSYGVNSTEKGDLSSESTVSRIRTEHFPLTLESARPSHTSQYLCASSELGGTSTDTQYFGPGTRLTVL.

This clonotype was counted between two and nine times. V usage is TRBV7-3 and J usage is TRBJ2-1; TRBD2 agrees at 11 bases. The CDR3 contains 19 residues. Germline V gives CDR1 SGHTA, CDR2 FQGTGA. The J segment lost 0 bases and the V segment lost 5 bases, leaving 12 bases of the junction unmatched. The CDR3 here is CASSPSYSGTSGSYNEQFF. The CDR3 DNA sequence: TGTGCCAGCAGCCCTTCCTACTCCGGGACTAGCGGCTCCTACAATGAGCAGTTCTTC.

This sequence joins TRBV10-3 and TRBJ1-1, with D possibly being TRBD1 (5 bases). The germline V gene encodes CDR1 ENHRY and CDR2 SYGVKD. The CDR3 contains 13 residues. Trimming took 3 bases from V and 6 from J, leaving 11 bases between them. The CDR3 sequence: CAISETGTAEAFF. CDR3 bases: TGTGCCATCAGTGAAACTGGGACTGCTGAAGCTTTCTTT.

This clonotype was counted a few times. The V call is TRBV5-5, the J call TRBJ2-7; D not certain. In germline, CDR1 is SGHKS, CDR2 YYEKEE (reference sequence). V was pared by 4 bases and J by 6 bases, with 20 bases between. The CDR3 contains 15 residues. CDR3 sequence reads: CASSRRAPDSSEQYF. In DNA form, the CDR3 reads TGTGCCAGCAGCCGCCGGGCCCCCGATTCGAGCGAGCAGTACTTC.

On this clonotype: A much larger clone differs from this one at a single base, so this may be a read error. The chain couples TRBV7-6 to TRBJ2-2, with D possibly being TRBD1 (6 bases). Germline V gene lookup returns CDR1 SGHVS and CDR2 FNYEAQ. V lost 5 bases and J lost 10, with 14 bases in between. The CDR3 spans 13 residues. CDR3 coding DNA: TGTGCCAGCAGCCTGGACAGATCTGTGGAGCTGTTTTTT. Translation: CASSLDRSVELFF.

This clonotype was counted ten times or more. The rearrangement uses TRBV7-2 and TRBJ1-5; D is uncertain. Germline V gives CDR1 SGHTA, CDR2 FQGNSA. The ends were cut back, 1 base at V and 3 bases at J, with 1 base in the middle. The CDR3 has 12 residues. This CDR3 reads CASSLVNQPQHF. The CDR3 region has the DNA TGTGCCAGCAGCTTAGTCAATCAGCCCCAGCATTTT. The full variable domain, in which reference TRBV7-2 and TRBJ1-5 provide the parts outside the CDR3, is GAGVSQSPSNKVTEKGKDVELRCDPISGHTALYWYRQSLGQGLEFLIYFQGNSAPDKSGLPSDRFSAERTGGSVSTLTIQRTQQEDSAVYLCASSLVNQPQHFGDGTRLSIL.

The chain employs TRBV19 and TRBJ1-3; D unclear. The CDR3 is made up of 12 amino acids. Trimming removed 5 bases at V and 4 bases at J, with 6 bases between. Germline assignment: CDR1 LNHDA and CDR2 SQIVND (reference sequence). The CDR3 reads CASSPQGNTIYF. The CDR3 region has the DNA TGTGCCAGTAGTCCACAGGGAAACACCATATATTTT.